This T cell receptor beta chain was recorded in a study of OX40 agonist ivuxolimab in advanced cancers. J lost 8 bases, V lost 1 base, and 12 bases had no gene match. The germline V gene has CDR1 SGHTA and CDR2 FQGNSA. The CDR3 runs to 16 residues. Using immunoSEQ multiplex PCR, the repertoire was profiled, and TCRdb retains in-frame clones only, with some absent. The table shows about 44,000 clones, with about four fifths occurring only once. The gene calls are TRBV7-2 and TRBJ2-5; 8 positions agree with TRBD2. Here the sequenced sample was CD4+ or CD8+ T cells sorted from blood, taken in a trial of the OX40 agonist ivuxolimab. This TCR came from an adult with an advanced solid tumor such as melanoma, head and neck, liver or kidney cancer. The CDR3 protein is CASSLGSGSRLETQYF. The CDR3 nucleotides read TGTGCCAGCAGCTTAGGCAGCGGGAGCCGCCTCGAAACCCAGTACTTC.